The entry that follows covers one T cell receptor (beta chain) sequence. The sample is drawn from a study of OX40 agonist ivuxolimab in advanced cancers. The repertoire was sequenced with immunoSEQ multiplex PCR; TCRdb's copy has only in-frame clones and lacks some. Of roughly 49,000 clones listed, approximately 90% are singletons. This sequence originates from an adult with an advanced solid tumor such as melanoma, head and neck, liver or kidney cancer. The sample in question was CD4+ or CD8+ T cells sorted from blood, obtained in a trial of the OX40 agonist ivuxolimab.

The CDR3: CASSQDGDRNTEAFF. CDR3 nucleotides: TGCGCCAGCAGCCAAGATGGGGATAGGAACACTGAAGCTTTCTTT. This rearrangement joins TRBV4-3 to TRBJ1-1; D not resolved. This CDR3 is 15 amino acids long. Trimming took off 0 bases at V and 1 base at J, with 9 bases between the two ends. Germline CDR1 and CDR2: LGHNA and YSLEER.